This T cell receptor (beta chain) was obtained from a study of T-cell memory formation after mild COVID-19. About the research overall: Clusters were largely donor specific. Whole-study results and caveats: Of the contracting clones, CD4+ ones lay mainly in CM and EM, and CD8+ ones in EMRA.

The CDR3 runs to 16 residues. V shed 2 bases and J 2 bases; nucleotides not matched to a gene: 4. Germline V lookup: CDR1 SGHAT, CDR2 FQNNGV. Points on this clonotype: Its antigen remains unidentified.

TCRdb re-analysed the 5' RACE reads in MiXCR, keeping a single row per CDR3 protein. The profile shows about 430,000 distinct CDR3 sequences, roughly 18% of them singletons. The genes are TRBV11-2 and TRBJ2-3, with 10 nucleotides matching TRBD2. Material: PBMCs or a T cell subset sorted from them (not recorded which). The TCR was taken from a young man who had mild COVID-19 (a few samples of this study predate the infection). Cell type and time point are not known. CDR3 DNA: TGTGCCAGCAGCTTAATCGGGACTAGCGCCACAGATACGCAGTATTTT. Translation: CASSLIGTSATDTQYF.